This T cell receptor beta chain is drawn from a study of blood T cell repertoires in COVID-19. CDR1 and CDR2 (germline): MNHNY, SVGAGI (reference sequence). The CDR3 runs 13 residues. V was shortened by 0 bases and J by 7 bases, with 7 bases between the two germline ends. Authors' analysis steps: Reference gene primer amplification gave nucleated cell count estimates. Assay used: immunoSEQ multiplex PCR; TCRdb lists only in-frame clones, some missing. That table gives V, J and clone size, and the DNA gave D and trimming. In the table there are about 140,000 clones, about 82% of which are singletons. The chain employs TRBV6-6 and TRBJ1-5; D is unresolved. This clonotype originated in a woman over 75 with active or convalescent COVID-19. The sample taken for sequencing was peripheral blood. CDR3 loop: CASSYSQVQPQHF. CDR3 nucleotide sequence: TGTGCCAGCAGTTACTCGCAGGTGCAGCCCCAGCATTTT.